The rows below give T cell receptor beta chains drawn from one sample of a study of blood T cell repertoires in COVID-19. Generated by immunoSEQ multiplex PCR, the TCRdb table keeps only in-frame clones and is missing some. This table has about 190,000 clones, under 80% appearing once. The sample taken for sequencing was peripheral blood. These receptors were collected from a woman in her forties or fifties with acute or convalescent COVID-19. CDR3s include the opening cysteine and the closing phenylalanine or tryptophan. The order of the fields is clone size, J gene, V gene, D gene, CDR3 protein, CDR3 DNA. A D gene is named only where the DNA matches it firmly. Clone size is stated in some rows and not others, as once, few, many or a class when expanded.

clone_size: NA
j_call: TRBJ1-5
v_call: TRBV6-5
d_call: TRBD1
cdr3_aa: CASRPTGGNQPQHF
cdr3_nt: TGTGCCAGCAGACCCACAGGGGGCAATCAGCCCCAGCATTTT

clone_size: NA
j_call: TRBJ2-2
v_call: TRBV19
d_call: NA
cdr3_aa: CASSIRPRGSGELFF
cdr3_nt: TGTGCCAGTAGTATTCGACCCAGAGGTTCCGGGGAGCTGTTTTTT

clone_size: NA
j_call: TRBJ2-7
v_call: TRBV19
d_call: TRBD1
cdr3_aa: CASSSWCWDRVSYEQYF
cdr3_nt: TGTGCCAGTAGTAGTTGGTGTTGGGACAGGGTCTCCTACGAGCAGTACTTC

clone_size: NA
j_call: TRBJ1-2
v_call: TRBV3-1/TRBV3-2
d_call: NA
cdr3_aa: CASSQSGSNYGYTF
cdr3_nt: TGTGCCAGCAGCCAATCAGGTTCCAACTATGGCTACACCTTC

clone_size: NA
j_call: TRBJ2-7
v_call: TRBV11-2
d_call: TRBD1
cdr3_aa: CASSRGQGSYEQYF
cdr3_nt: TGTGCCAGCTCCAGGGGACAGGGGTCCTACGAGCAGTACTTC

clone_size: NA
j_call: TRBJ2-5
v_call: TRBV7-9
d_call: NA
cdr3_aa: CASSLGTTKETQYF
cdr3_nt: TGTGCCAGCAGCTTAGGTACAACAAAAGAGACCCAGTACTTC

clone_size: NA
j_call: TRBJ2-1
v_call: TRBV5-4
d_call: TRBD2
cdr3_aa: CASSSPGEGEQFF
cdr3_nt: TGTGCCAGCAGCTCCCCTGGGGAGGGTGAGCAGTTCTTC

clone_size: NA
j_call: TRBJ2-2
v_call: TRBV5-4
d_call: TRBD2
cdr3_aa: CASRPKGLAGGTGELFF
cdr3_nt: TGTGCCAGCAGGCCCAAAGGACTAGCGGGGGGCACCGGGGAGCTGTTTTTT

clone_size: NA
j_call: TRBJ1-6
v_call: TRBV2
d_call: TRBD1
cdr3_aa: CASNGQGSDNSPLHF
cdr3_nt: TGTGCCAGCAACGGACAGGGGTCGGATAATTCACCCCTCCACTTT

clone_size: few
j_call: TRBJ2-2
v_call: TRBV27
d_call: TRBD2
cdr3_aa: CASSFRLAGARNTGELFF
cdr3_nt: TGTGCCAGCAGTTTTAGACTAGCGGGGGCCAGGAACACCGGGGAGCTGTTTTTT

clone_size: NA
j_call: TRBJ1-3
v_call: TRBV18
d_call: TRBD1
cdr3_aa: CASSPKQGVDSGNTIYF
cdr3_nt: TGTGCCAGCTCACCGAAACAGGGGGTCGACTCTGGAAACACCATATATTTT